A single T cell receptor (beta chain) is shown here with its context. The data stem from a study of blood T cell repertoires in COVID-19. Overall study context: Acute-phase and convalescent COVID-19 samples originated in the United States, Italy and Spain. In each case, the material was cDNA or gDNA derived from T cells, B-cell-depleted T cells, or PBMCs.

How the authors handled the data: From reference gene primer amplification, estimates of nucleated cell counts were derived. Using immunoSEQ multiplex PCR, the repertoire was profiled, and TCRdb retains in-frame clones only, with some absent. D and trimming were read from the DNA, whereas the V and J calls and clone size are those reported in that table. The sample records 130,000 to 150,000 clones, more than 80% being singletons. The sequence was obtained from a human donor with acute or convalescent COVID-19. The donor label of this sample is uncertain. Sequencing input: peripheral blood.

CDR3 region: CASSALGLAAPNEQFF. As DNA, the CDR3 is TGCGCCAGCAGCGCCCTAGGGCTAGCGGCCCCAAATGAGCAGTTCTTC. The genes are TRBV4-1 and TRBJ2-1, with 7 nucleotides matching TRBD2. The CDR3 is made up of 16 amino acids. Losses at the gene ends were 5 bases for V and 7 bases for J; bases not matched to a gene: 14. CDR1 and CDR2 from the germline V gene are MGHRA and YSYEKL.